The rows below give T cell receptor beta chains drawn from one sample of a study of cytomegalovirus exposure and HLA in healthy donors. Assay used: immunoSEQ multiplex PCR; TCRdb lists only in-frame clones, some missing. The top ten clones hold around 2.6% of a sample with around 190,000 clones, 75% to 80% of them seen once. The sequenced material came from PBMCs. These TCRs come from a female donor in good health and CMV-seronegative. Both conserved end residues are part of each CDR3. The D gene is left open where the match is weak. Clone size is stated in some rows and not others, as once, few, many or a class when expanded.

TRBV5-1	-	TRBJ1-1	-	TGCGCCAGCAGCTCCCTTTACCCCGAGGCGGGCGAAGCTTTCTTT	CASSSLYPEAGEAFF
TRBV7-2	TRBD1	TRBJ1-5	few	TGTGCCAGCAGCCCATTTTGGCGGGACAGCCGAAATCAGCCCCAGCATTTT	CASSPFWRDSRNQPQHF
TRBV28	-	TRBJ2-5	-	TGTGCCAGCAGTCCGACGGGGTCTATGAAGACCCAGTACTTC	CASSPTGSMKTQYF
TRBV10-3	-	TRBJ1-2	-	TGTGCCATCAGTGAAAGAGTAAACTATGGCTACACCTTC	CAISERVNYGYTF
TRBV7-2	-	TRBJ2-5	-	TGTGCCAGCAGCTTGTTTACAGGGGAGACCCAGTACTTC	CASSLFTGETQYF
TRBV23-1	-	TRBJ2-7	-	TGCGCCAGCAGTCAATCACCCTTTGGGAGCTCCTACGAGCAGTACTTC	CASSQSPFGSSYEQYF
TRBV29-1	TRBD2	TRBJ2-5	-	TGCAGCGCTCGGGACAGGCGCCAAACCAAGACTAGCGGGGGGGCCGAAGAGACCCAGTACTTC	CSARDRRQTKTSGGAEETQYF
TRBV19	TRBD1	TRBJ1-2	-	TGTGCCAGTAGTTTTTCGACAGGGGGCTATGGCTACACCTTC	CASSFSTGGYGYTF
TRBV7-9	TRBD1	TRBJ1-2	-	TGTTCCAGCAGCTTACAGGGGGCGCTTGGCGGCTACACCTTC	CSSSLQGALGGYTF
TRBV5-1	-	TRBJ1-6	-	TGCGCCAGCGGCCTAGAGGGCAGGGGTCGAGATTCACCCCTCCACTTT	CASGLEGRGRDSPLHF
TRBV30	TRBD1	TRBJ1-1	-	TGTGCCTGGGCACCGACAGGGACCGTTGAAGCTTTCTTT	CAWAPTGTVEAFF
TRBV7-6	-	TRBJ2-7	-	TGTGCCAGCAGCCAAAAGACATACTCCTACGAGCAGTACTTC	CASSQKTYSYEQYF
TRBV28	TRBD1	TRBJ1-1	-	TGTGCCAGCAGTTTATGGGGGACAGGGTCTGAAGCTTTCTTT	CASSLWGTGSEAFF
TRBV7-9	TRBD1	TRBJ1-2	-	TGTGCCAGCAGACATACTACACCGGGACAGGGGGCAGAAGGCTACACCTTC	CASRHTTPGQGAEGYTF
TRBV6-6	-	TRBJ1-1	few	TGTGCCAGCAGTTACATCCAGGCTGAAGCTTTCTTT	CASSYIQAEAFF
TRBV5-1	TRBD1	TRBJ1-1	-	TGCGCCAGCAGCCAAAAACAGGGGTTGAACACTGAAGCTTTCTTT	CASSQKQGLNTEAFF
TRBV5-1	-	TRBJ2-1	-	TGCGCCAGCAGCTCCCAGGGGTCCTACAATGAGCAGTTCTTC	CASSSQGSYNEQFF
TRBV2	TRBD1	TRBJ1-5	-	TGTGCCAGCAGTGAACAACAGGGGGGGGGCAATCAGCCCCAGCATTTT	CASSEQQGGGNQPQHF
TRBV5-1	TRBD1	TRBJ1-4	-	TGCGCCAGCAGCCAGGGACAGAGTAATGAAAAACTGTTTTTT	CASSQGQSNEKLFF
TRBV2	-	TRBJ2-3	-	TGTGCCAGCAGTGTGGCCAGTAGCACAGATACGCAGTATTTT	CASSVASSTDTQYF
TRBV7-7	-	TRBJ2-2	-	TGTGCTAGCAGCTTACAACAGGACACCGGGGAGCTGTTTTTT	CASSLQQDTGELFF
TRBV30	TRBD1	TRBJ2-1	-	TGTGCCTGGAAACAGGGGCCCTACAATGAGCAGTTCTTC	CAWKQGPYNEQFF
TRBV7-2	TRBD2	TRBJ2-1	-	TGTGCCAGCAGCTCCCGTAGCGGGGCCGCGTACAATGAGCAGTTCTTC	CASSSRSGAAYNEQFF
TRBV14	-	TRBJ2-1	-	TGTGCCAGCAGCCAAGATCTATTGAGCTCCTACAATGAGCAGTTCTTC	CASSQDLLSSYNEQFF
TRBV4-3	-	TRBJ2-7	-	TGCGCCAGCAGCCAAGATGAGTTGAAGAGCTCCTACGAGCAGTACTTC	CASSQDELKSSYEQYF
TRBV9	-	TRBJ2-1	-	TGTGCCAGCAGCGTAGTTGAGGGGGGGATACACAATGAGCAGTTCTTC	CASSVVEGGIHNEQFF
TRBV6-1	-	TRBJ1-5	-	TGTGCCAGCAGTGAAAATTCGCTACTCAATCAGCCCCAGCATTTT	CASSENSLLNQPQHF
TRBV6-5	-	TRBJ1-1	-	TGTGCCAGCAGTTACTCGTCCCTTATGAACACTGAAGCTTTCTTT	CASSYSSLMNTEAFF
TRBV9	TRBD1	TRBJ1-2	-	TGTGCCAGCAGCGTAGAAGGCGCGACAGGGGGCGAAGACTATGGCTACACCTTC	CASSVEGATGGEDYGYTF
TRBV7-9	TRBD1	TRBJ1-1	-	TGTTCCAGCAGCTTAGCAGGGGGCACTGAAGCTTTCTTT	CSSSLAGGTEAFF
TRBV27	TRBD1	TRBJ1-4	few	TGTGCCAGCAGTCAGACAGGGCTTGGGGAAAAACTGTTTTTT	CASSQTGLGEKLFF
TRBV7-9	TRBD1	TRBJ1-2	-	TGTGCCAGCAGCTTAGACCTCCAACGGGACAGGTTAGTTTATGGCTACACCTTC	CASSLDLQRDRLVYGYTF
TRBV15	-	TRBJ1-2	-	TGTGCCACCAGCAGAGATAGGGTGGGGCTCAACTATGGCTACACCTTC	CATSRDRVGLNYGYTF
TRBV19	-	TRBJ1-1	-	TGTGCCAGTAGTAAAGGAACCGGGACTAGGCGGTGGACTGAAGCTTTCTTT	CASSKGTGTRRWTEAFF
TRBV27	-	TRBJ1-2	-	TGTGCCAGCAGTCCTCGGGCAGGGTATAACTATGGCTACACCTTC	CASSPRAGYNYGYTF
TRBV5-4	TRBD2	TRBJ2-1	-	TGTGCCAGCAGCTTAGCGGGGGGGCTGAATGAGCAGTTCTTC	CASSLAGGLNEQFF
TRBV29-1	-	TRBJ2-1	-	TGCAGCGTTGAAGATCAGGGCGGGATAAGGAATGAGCAGTTCTTC	CSVEDQGGIRNEQFF
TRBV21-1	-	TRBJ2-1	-	TGTGCCAGCAGCACCTGGTGGAGGTCCTACAATGAGCAGTTCTTC	CASSTWWRSYNEQFF
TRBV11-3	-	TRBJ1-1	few	TGTGCCAGCAGCTTAGATCACGGAGGAGCTTTCTTT	CASSLDHGGAFF
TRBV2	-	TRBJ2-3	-	TGTGCCAGCAGTGGGTTTGGGAGACTCACAGATACGCAGTATTTT	CASSGFGRLTDTQYF
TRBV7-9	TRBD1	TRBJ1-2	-	TGTGCCAGCAGCGGGACAGGGGTGAGGTATGGCTACACCTTC	CASSGTGVRYGYTF
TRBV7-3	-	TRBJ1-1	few	TGTGCCAGCAGCTTTGTCAGAAACACTGAAGCTTTCTTT	CASSFVRNTEAFF
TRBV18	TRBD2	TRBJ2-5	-	TGTGCCAGCTCACCGGGGACTAACCGCCAAGAGACCCAGTACTTC	CASSPGTNRQETQYF
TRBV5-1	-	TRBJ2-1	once	TGCGCCAGCAGCTTGGTACCAAGCTCCTCCGGGGTCAACAATGAGCAGTTCTTC	CASSLVPSSSGVNNEQFF
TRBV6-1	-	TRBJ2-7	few	TGTGCCAGCACTGCCAGCGGGTCGGCCTACGAGCAGTACTTC	CASTASGSAYEQYF
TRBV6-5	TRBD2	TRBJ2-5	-	TGTGCCAGCAGTTCCCGGGGAGGGGCCCCCCAAGAGACCCAGTACTTC	CASSSRGGAPQETQYF